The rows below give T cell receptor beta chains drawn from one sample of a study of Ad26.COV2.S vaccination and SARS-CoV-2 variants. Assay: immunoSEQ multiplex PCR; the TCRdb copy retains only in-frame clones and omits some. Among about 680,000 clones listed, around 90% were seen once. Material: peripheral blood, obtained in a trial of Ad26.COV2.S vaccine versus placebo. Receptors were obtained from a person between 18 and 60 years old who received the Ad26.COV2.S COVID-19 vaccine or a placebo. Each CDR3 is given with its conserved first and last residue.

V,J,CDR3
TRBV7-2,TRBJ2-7,CASSPAGATIYEQYF
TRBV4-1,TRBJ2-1,CASSQEFRTGVPVEQFF
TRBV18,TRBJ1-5,CASSPGTGRSQPQHF
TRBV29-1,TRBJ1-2,CSVDSEYGYGYTF
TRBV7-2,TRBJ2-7,CASSSQGGLPTYEQYF
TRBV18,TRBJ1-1,CASSPRDLNTEAFF
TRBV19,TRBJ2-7,CASSMSDREQYF
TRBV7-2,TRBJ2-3,CASSTQEAATQYF
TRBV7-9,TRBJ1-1,CASSPGRLNTEAFF
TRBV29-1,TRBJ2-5,CSVVANLGETQYF
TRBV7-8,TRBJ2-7,CASSRDSFTYEQYF
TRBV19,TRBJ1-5,CASSIDRGKPNQPQHF
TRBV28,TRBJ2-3,CASTLRGARGSTDTQYF
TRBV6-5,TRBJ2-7,CATLRGVEQYF
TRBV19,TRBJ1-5,CASSIGGSNNQPQHF
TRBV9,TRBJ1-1,CASSVGRGLNTEAFF
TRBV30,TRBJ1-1,CAWSLAERRAEAFF
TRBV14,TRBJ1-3,CASSQYRGPGNTIYF
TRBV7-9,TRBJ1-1,CASSLPTGVGTFF
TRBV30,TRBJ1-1,CAWRGQGTAEAFF
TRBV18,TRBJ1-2,CASSPLQGMNGYTF
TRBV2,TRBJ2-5,CASSVARETQYF
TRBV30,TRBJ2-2,CACGVRRITHTGELFF
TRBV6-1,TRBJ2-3,CASSERSGRFKDTQYF
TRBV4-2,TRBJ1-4,CASSRQATNEKLFF
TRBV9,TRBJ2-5,CASSVALAGGIETQYF
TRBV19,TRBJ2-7,CASSLLGSPVPGEQYF